This entry features one TCR beta chain sequence. The antigen is undetermined. TCRdb processed the reads anew with MiXCR; each CDR3 protein has one entry. The sample consists of hundreds of thousands of distinct CDR3 sequences, about 42% of them appearing once. This record comes from a study of T cell repertoires in cytomegalovirus infection. For the study at large: Well-studied HLA-B-restricted CMV epitopes were used in the study alongside recently identified HLA-C-restricted ones. Public TCR beta signatures marked donors with CMV infection and the matching HLA. Study-level results: Using cumulative public TCR beta family frequency, the authors identified those who carried CMV together with the relevant HLA.

Trimming left V 5 bases short and J 2 bases short, with 13 bases between. CDR3 size: 15 residues. This sequence was found in a human donor in good health (CMV status not recorded). Some clones in this sample may be carry-over from other donors' samples. The sequencing used cultured PBMCs, collected from culture after CMV antigen stimulation. The genes are TRBV12-3 or TRBV12-4 and TRBJ1-5; the D gene is possibly TRBD1 (5 bases). Here the CDR3 reads CASSMTALGNQPQHF. DNA of the CDR3: TGTGCCAGCAGTATGACAGCCCTAGGCAATCAGCCCCAGCATTTT.